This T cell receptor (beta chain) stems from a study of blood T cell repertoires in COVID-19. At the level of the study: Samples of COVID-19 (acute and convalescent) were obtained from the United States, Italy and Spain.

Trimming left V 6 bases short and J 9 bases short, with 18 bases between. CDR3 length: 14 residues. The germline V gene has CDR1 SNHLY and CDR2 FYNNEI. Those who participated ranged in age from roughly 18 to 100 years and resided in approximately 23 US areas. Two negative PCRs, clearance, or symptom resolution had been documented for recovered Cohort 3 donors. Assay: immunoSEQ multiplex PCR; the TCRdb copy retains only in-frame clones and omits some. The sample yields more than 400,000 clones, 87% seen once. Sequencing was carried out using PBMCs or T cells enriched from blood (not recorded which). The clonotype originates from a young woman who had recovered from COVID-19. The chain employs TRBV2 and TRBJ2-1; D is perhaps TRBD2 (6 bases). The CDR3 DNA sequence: TGTGCCAGCAGCCCTACTAGCCTCAGCGGTGAGCAGTTCTTC. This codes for CASSPTSLSGEQFF.